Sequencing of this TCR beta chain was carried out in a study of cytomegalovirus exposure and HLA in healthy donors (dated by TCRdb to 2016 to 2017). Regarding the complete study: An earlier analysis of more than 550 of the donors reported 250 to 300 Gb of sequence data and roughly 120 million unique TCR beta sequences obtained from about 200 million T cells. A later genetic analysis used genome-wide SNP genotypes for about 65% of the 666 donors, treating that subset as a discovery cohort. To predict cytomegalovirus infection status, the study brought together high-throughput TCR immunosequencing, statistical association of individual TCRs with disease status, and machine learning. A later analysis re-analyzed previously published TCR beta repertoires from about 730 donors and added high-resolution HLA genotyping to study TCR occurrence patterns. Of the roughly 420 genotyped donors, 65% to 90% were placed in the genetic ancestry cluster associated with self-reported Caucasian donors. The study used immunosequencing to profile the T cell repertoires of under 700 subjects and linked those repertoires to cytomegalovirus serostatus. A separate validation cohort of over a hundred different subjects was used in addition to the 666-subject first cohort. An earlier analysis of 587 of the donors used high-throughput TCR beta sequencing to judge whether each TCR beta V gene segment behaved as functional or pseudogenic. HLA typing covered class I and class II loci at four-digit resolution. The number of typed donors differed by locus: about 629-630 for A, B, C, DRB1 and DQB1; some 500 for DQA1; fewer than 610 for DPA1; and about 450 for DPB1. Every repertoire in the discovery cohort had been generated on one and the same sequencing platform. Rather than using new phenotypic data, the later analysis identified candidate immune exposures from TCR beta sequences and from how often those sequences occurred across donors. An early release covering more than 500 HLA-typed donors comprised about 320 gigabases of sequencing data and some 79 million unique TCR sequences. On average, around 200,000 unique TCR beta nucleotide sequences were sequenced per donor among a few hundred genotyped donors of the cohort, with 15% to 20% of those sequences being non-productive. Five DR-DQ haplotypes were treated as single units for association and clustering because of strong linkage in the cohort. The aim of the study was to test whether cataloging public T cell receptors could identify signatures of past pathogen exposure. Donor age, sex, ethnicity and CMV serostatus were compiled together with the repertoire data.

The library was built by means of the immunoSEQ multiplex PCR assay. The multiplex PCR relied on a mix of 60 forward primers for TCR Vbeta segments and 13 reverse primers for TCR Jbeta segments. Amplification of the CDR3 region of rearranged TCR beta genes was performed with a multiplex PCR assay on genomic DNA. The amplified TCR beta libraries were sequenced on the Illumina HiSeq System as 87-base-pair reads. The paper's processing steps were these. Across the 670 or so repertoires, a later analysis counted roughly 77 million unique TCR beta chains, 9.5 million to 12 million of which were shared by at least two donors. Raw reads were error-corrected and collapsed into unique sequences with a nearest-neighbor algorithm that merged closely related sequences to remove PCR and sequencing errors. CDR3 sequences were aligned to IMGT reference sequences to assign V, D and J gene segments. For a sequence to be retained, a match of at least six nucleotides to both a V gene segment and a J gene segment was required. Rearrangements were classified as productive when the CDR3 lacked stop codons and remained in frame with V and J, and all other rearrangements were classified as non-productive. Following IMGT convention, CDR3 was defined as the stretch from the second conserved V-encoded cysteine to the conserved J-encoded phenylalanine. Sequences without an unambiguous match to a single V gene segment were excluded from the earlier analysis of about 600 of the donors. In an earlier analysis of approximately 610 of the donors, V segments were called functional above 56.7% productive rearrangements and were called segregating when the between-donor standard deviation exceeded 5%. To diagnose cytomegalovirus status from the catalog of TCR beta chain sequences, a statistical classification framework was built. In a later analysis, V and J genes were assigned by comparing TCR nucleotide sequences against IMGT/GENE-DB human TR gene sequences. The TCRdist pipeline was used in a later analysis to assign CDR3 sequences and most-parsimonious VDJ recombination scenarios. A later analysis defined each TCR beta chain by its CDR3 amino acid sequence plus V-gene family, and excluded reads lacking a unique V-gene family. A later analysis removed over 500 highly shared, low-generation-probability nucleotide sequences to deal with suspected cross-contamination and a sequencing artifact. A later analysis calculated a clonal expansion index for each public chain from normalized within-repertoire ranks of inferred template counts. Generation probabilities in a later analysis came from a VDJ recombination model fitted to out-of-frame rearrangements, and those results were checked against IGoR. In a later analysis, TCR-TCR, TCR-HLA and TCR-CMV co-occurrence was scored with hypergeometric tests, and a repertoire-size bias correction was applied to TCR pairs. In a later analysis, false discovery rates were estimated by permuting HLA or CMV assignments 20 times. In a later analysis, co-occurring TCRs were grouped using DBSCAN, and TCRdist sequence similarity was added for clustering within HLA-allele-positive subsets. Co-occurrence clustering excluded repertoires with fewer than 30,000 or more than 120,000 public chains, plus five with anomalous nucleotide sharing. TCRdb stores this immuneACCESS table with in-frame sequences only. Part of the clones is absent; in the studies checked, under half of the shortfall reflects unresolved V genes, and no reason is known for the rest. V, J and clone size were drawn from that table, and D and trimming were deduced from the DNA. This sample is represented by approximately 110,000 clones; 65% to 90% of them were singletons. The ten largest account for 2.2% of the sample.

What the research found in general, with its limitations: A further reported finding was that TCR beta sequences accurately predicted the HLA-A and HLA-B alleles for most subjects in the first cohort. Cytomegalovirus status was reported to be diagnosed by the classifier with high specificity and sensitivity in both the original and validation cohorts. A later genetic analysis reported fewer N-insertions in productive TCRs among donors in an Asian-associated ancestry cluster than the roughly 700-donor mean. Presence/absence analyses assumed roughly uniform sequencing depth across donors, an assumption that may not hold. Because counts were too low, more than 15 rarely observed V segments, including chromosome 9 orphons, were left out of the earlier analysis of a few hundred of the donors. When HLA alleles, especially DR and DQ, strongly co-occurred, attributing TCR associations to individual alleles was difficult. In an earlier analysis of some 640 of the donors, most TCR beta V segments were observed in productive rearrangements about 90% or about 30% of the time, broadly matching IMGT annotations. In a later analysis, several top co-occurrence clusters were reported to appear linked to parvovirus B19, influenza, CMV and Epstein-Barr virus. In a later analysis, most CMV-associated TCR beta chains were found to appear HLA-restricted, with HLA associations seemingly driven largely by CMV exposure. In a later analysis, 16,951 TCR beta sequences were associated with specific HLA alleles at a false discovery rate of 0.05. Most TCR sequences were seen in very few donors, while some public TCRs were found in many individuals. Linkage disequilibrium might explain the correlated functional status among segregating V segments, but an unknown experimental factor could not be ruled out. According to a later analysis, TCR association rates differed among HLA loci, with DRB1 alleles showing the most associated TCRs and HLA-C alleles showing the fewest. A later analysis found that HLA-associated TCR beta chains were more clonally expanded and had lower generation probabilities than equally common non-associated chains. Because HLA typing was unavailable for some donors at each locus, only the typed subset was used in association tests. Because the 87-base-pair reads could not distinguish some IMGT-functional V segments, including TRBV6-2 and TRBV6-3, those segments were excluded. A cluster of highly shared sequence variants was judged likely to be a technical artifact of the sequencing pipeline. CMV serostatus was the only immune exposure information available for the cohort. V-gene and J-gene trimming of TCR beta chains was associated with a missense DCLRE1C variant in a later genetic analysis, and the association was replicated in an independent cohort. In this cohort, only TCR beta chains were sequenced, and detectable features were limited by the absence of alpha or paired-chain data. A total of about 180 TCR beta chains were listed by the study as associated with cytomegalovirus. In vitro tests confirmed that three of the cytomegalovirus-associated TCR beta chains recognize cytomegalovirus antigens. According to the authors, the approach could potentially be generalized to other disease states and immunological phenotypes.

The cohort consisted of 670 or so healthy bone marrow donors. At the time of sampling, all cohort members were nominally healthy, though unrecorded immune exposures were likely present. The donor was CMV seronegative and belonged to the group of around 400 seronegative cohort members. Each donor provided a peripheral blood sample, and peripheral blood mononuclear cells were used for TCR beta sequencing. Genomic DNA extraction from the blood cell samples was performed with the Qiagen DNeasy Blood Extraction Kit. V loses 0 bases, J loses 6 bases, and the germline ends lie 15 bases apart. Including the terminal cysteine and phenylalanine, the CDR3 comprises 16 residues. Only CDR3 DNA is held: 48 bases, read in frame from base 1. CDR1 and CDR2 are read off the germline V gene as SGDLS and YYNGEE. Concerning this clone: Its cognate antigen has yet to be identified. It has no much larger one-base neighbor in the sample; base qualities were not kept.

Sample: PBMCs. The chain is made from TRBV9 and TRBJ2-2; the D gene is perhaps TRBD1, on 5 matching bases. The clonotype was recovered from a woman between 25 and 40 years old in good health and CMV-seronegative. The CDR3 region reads CASSVEGQGKAGELFF. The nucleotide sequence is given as TGTGCCAGCAGCGTAGAGGGGCAGGGTAAAGCCGGGGAGCTGTTTTTT.